This TCR beta chain derives from a study of blood T cell repertoires in COVID-19. Study-level background: Sites across the United States, Italy and Spain contributed samples from acute and convalescent COVID-19. The analysed material was cDNA or gDNA that came from T cells, B-cell-depleted T cells, or PBMCs.

Methods used by the authors: How many nucleated cells were present was estimated from reference gene primer amplification. Assay: immunoSEQ multiplex PCR; the TCRdb copy retains only in-frame clones and omits some. D and trimming come from the DNA, and the V and J calls and clone size come from that table. The sample lists about 130,000 clones; more than 70% were seen once. Germline CDR1 and CDR2: KGHDR and SFDVKD. This CDR3 contains 13 residues. Trimming cost V 6 bases and J 12 bases, with 19 bases left between them. This clone was seen only a few times. The sequence was obtained from a woman in her sixties with acute or convalescent COVID-19. The rearrangement joins TRBV24-1 to TRBJ1-1; tentative D call: TRBD1 (6 bases). Sequenced: peripheral blood. CDR3 sequence reads: CATSKGPTGGSFF. The DNA for the CDR3 is TGTGCCACCAGTAAGGGGCCGACAGGTGGGTCTTTCTTT.